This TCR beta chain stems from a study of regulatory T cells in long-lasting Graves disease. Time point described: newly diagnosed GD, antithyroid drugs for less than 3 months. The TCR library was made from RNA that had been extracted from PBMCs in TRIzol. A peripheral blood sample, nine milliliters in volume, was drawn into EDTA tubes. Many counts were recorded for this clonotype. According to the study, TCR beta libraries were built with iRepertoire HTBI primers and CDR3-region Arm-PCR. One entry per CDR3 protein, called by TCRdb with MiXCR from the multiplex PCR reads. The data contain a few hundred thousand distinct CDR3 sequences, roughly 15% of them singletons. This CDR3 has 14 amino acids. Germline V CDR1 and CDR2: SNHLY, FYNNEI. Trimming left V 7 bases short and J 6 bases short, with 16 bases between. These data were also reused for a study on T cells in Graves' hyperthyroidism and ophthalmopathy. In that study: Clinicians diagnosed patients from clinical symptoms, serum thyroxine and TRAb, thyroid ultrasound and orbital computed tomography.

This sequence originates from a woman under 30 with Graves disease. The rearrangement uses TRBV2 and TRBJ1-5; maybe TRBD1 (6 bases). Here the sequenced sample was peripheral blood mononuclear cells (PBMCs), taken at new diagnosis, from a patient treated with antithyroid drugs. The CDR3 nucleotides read TGTGCCAGCACCCCATGGGGGGGCCTTCAGCCCCAGCATTTT. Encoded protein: CASTPWGGLQPQHF.